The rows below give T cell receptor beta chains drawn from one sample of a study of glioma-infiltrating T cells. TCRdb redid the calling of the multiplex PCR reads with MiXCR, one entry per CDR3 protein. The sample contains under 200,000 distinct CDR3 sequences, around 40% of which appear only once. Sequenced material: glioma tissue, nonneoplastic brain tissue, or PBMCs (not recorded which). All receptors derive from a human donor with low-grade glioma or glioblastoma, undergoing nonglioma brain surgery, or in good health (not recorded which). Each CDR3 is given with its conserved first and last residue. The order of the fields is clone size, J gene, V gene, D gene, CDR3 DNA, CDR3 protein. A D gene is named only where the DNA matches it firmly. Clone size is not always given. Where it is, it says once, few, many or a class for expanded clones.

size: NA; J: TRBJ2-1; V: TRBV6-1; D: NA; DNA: TGTGCCGGCAGTACCTTAGCAGGAGCAGGGGACAATGAGCAGTTCTTC; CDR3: CAGSTLAGAGDNEQFF
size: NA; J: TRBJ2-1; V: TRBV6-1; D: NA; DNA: TGTGCCAGCAGGGGTGCCGGACCCTACAATGAGCAGTTCTTC; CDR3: CASRGAGPYNEQFF
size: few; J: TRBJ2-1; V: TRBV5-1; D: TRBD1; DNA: TGCGCCAGCAGCTCAGACAGGGGGTCTCCCTACAATGAGCAGTTCTTC; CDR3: CASSSDRGSPYNEQFF
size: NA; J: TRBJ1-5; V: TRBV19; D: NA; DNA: TGTGCCAGTATTATGAACGCGTGTCAGCCCCAGCATTTT; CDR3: CASIMNACQPQHF
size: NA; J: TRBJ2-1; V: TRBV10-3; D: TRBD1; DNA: TGTGCCATCAGTGAGTCGGTCAGGACGGGACAGCCGTGGGATGAGCAGTTCTTC; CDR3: CAISESVRTGQPWDEQFF
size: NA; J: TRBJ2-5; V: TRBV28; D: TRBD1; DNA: TGTGCCAGCAGTTCCACCGGGACAGGGTACCAAGAGACCCAGTACTTC; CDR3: CASSSTGTGYQETQYF
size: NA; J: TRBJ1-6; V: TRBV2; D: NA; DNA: TGTGCCAGCAGTGAAGCGGGGGGTTCACCCCTCCACTTT; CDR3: CASSEAGGSPLHF
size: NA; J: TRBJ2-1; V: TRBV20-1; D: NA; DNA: TGCGGTGCTAACTATGCGGGGAAGAGCTACAATGAGCAGTTCTTC; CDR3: CGANYAGKSYNEQFF
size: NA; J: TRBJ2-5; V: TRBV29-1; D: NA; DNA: TGCAGCGTTGCTGGAGAGACCCAGTACTTC; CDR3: CSVAGETQYF
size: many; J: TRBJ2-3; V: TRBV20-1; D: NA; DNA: TGCAGTGCTAGACAAATCGGACAGGTTTGGAGGGACACAGATACGCAGTATTTT; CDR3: CSARQIGQVWRDTDTQYF
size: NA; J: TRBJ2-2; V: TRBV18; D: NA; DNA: TGTGCCAGCTCACCGTTCGGACCAACGACGAACACCGGGGAGCTGTTTTTT; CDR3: CASSPFGPTTNTGELFF
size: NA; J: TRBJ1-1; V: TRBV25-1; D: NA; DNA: TGTGCCAGCAGTGCAACCCGGGCGCCCAGTGCTGAAGCTTTCTTC; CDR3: CASSATRAPSAEAFF